This T cell receptor (beta chain) originates from a study of T cell repertoires in cytomegalovirus infection (dated by TCRdb to the late 2010s). For the study in its entirety: Donor HLA type was relevant to the analysis, because carriage of CMV infection together with the matching HLA type was indicated by public TCR beta signatures.

This sample was sequenced with an Illumina HiSeq 1500. The public reads were reprocessed in TCRdb via fastp at Q25 and MiXCR, keeping in-frame beta chains. Every CDR3 protein is listed once, alongside the most common genes and DNA of its rows. This sample holds around 350,000 distinct CDR3 sequences; 15% to 20% were observed only once. The top ten hold roughly 9% of the sample. Points on this clonotype: The target of this receptor is not known. Nothing much larger sits one base from this clone, and base qualities are not available.

Clipping removes 5 bases from V and 2 bases from J, with 3 as the unmatched junction base count. CDR1 and CDR2 (SGHDT, YYEEEE) derive from the germline V gene. From the cysteine through the phenylalanine, the CDR3 covers 14 amino acids. The sequence is cut down to CDR3 DNA, 42 bases in frame from base 1. The study at large found these results: The ex vivo response was dominated by HLA-C-restricted CMV-specific TCR beta clonotypes, which also provided the single most frequent clonotype in two of eight donors. In both this cohort and an independent roughly 330-donor cohort, the cumulative frequency of public TCR beta family members distinguished carriers of CMV infection plus the relevant HLA type.

Sequencing was performed on PBMCs. The rearrangement joined TRBV5-6 to TRBJ2-7; 11 central bases correspond to TRBD2. This clonotype originated in a human donor in good health (CMV status not recorded). Some clones in this sample may be carry-over from other donors' samples. The CDR3 has the sequence CASRPSGRTYEQYF. The DNA sequence is as follows: TGTGCCAGCAGGCCTAGCGGGAGGACCTACGAGCAGTACTTC.